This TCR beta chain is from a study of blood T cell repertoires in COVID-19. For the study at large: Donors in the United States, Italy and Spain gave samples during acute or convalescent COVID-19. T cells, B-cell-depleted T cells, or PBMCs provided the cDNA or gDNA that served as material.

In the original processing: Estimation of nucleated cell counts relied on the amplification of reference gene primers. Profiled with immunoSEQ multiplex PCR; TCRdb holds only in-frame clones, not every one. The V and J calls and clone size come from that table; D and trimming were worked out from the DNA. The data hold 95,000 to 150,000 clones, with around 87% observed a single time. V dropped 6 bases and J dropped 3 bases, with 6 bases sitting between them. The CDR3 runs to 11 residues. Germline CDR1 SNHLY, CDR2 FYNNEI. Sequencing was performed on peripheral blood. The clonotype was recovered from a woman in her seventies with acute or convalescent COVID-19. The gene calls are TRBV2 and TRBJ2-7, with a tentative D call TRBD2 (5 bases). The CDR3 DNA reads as TGTGCCAGCAGACTAGGCTACGAGCAGTACTTC. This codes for CASRLGYEQYF.